These 21 T cell receptor beta chains share one sample of origin, sequenced in a study of blood T cell repertoires in COVID-19. Only in-frame clones appear in the TCRdb table, and some are missing; sequencing was by immunoSEQ multiplex PCR. The table shows 350,000 to 400,000 clones, with approximately 91% occurring only once. The sequencing sample was made of PBMCs or T cells enriched from blood (not recorded which). These receptors were collected from a woman in her forties who had been exposed to COVID-19.

The V call is TRBV19, the J call TRBJ1-1; 7 bases map to TRBD1. The germline gives CDR1 LNHDA, CDR2 SQIVND (reference sequence). This CDR3 has 15 amino acids. After removal of 5 bases from V and 1 base from J, the junction contained 7 bases not matched to a gene. The CDR3 is CASSLPGTANTEAFF. DNA for the CDR3: TGTGCCAGTAGTTTACCCGGGACAGCGAACACTGAAGCTTTCTTT.

A single count supports this clone. This chain links TRBV7-9 with TRBJ2-7; a weak D match, TRBD2 (5 bases). This CDR3 spans 14 amino acids. Germline V gene data show CDR1 as SEHNR and CDR2 as FQNEAQ (reference sequence). Trimming pared 6 bases from V and 0 bases from J, leaving 12 bases between. CDR3 sequence: CASRDRETSYEQYF. The DNA for the CDR3 is TGTGCCAGCAGGGACCGGGAAACCTCCTACGAGCAGTACTTC.

This clone has a single count. The V call is TRBV30, the J call TRBJ1-1; D not certain. The CDR3 runs 14 residues. CDR1 and CDR2 from the germline V gene are GTSNPN and SVGIG (reference sequence). V was shortened by 0 bases and J by 1 base, with 9 bases between the two germline ends. This CDR3 reads CAWSVGLSNTEAFF. In nucleotides, the CDR3 is TGTGCCTGGAGTGTAGGACTGTCGAACACTGAAGCTTTCTTT. Drawing the rest from reference TRBV30 and TRBJ1-1, the complete variable domain is SQTIHQWPATLVQPVGSPLSLECTVEGTSNPNLYWYRQAAGRGLQLLFYSVGIGQISSEVPQNLSASRPQDRQFILSSKKLLLSDSGFYLCAWSVGLSNTEAFFGQGTRLTVV.

This chain connects TRBV2 to TRBJ1-1; D may be TRBD1 (5 bases). V shed 7 bases and J shed 0 bases, with 12 bases lying between them. Germline loops: CDR1 SNHLY, CDR2 FYNNEI. This CDR3 is built from 14 residues. CDR3 region: CASKGGRVNTEAFF. The CDR3 coding sequence is TGTGCCAGCAAGGGTGGCAGGGTGAACACTGAAGCTTTCTTT.

The table lists this clone with a few counts. The J gene is TRBJ2-1, the V gene TRBV11-3, with 7 bases that match TRBD2. The germline gives CDR1 SGHNT, CDR2 YENEEA. The V segment lost 2 bases and the J segment 1 base; nucleotides outside the gene matches: 11. This CDR3 has 18 amino acids. The CDR3 spells CASSLLAGVMGSYNEQFF. CDR3 DNA: TGTGCCAGCAGCTTATTGGCGGGAGTCATGGGGTCCTACAATGAGCAGTTCTTC.

The chain couples TRBV7-2 to TRBJ2-3, with TRBD2 matching over 7 bases. The CDR3 runs to 17 residues. Germline-derived CDR1 and CDR2 are SGHTA and FQGNSA. J lost 5 bases, V lost 2 bases, and 13 bases had no gene match. The CDR3 spells CASSLPRGSVPVDTQYF. In nucleotides, the CDR3 is TGTGCCAGCAGCTTACCTCGCGGGAGCGTTCCGGTAGATACGCAGTATTTT. The full variable domain, rest sourced from reference TRBV7-2 and TRBJ2-3, is GAGVSQSPSNKVTEKGKDVELRCDPISGHTALYWYRQSLGQGLEFLIYFQGNSAPDKSGLPSDRFSAERTGGSVSTLTIQRTQQEDSAVYLCASSLPRGSVPVDTQYFGPGTRLTVL.

The chain combines TRBV5-1 with TRBJ2-3; 8 nucleotides align to TRBD2. In germline, CDR1 is SGHRS, CDR2 YFSETQ. With V trimmed by 4 bases and J by 4 bases, 8 bases remained unmatched. This CDR3 has 15 amino acids. DNA of the CDR3: TGCGCCAGCAGCCCTCGGGGGGGCATCGCAGATACGCAGTATTTT. Residues: CASSPRGGIADTQYF.

The chain is built from TRBV30 and TRBJ2-7; the D is unclear. The germline gives CDR1 GTSNPN, CDR2 SVGIG (reference sequence). The CDR3 sequence is 12 residues long. V was pared by 2 bases and J by 0 bases, with 5 bases between. CDR3 sequence reads: CAWSKSSYEQYF. CDR3 in DNA: TGTGCCTGGAGTAAGAGCTCCTACGAGCAGTACTTC.

V gene TRBV2 combines with J gene TRBJ1-1, with TRBD1 identical over 7 bases. This CDR3 has 13 amino acids. Unmatched junction bases numbered 6, after V lost 6 bases and J lost 5 bases. Looked up from germline, CDR1 is SNHLY and CDR2 is FYNNEI. In DNA, the CDR3 is TGTGCCAGCAGGCGACAGGGAGGAACTGAAGCTTTCTTT. Its protein is CASRRQGGTEAFF.

The V and J genes are TRBV25-1 and TRBJ1-5, with D unclear. Germline assignment: CDR1 MGHDK and CDR2 SYGVNS. The CDR3 is made up of 15 amino acids. Trimming pared 2 bases from V and 4 bases from J, leaving 12 bases between. CDR3 amino acids: CASSEERVRNQPQHF. The CDR3 bases are TGTGCCAGCAGTGAAGAGAGGGTGAGGAATCAGCCCCAGCATTTT. The whole variable domain, filled in from reference TRBV25-1 and TRBJ1-5, reads EADIYQTPRYLVIGTGKKITLECSQTMGHDKMYWYQQDPGMELHLIHYSYGVNSTEKGDLSSESTVSRIRTEHFPLTLESARPSHTSQYLCASSEERVRNQPQHFGDGTRLSIL.

V is TRBV5-6 and J is TRBJ1-4; TRBD1 matches at 9 bases. Germline V gene sequence: CDR1 SGHDT, CDR2 YYEEEE. The CDR3 extends over 15 amino acids. With V trimmed by 5 bases and J by 8 bases, 10 bases remained unmatched. The CDR3 DNA follows: TGTGCCAGCAGGACGCTCGGGACAGGGAACGAAAAACTGTTTTTT. Translation gives CASRTLGTGNEKLFF.

This sequence joins TRBV28 and TRBJ2-1, with 7 bases that match TRBD2. Germline V lookup: CDR1 MDHEN, CDR2 SYDVKM. V dropped 5 bases and J dropped 7; count of bases not matched to a gene: 11. CDR3 length equals 15 residues. DNA of the CDR3: TGTGCCAGCAGTCTCCCAGGTTGGGGGGGGAATGAGCAGTTCTTC. The encoded protein is CASSLPGWGGNEQFF. The variable domain in full, with the rest retrieved from reference TRBV28 and TRBJ2-1, is DVKVTQSSRYLVKRTGEKVFLECVQDMDHENMFWYRQDPGLGLRLIYFSYDVKMKEKGDIPEGYSVSREKKERFSLILESASTNQTSMYLCASSLPGWGGNEQFFGPGTRLTVL.

This clone was detected only once. This chain links TRBV2 with TRBJ2-1; 12 bases match TRBD2. Germline assignment: CDR1 SNHLY and CDR2 FYNNEI. The CDR3 is 14 residues long. The trim removed 5 bases at V and 10 bases at J, leaving 6 bases unmatched. The CDR3 spells CASSSSGGVGEQFF. The CDR3 DNA reads TGTGCCAGCAGTTCTAGCGGGGGGGTAGGGGAGCAGTTCTTC.

The chain has TRBV27 and TRBJ2-7; 7 bases line up with TRBD2. Trimming cost V 8 bases and J 2 bases; bases outside gene matches: 12. The CDR3 sequence is 15 residues long. Germline-derived CDR1 and CDR2 are MNHEY and SMNVEV (reference sequence). The CDR3, as DNA: TGTGCCAGCCGACAAACGACTAGCCCCCCCTACGAGCAGTACTTC. This sequence encodes CASRQTTSPPYEQYF.

Notes on this clone: The germline gene is not matched at one end of the junction; a read error may be the cause. The chain links TRBV23-1 to TRBJ2-7, with TRBD2 identical over 8 bases. TRBV23-1 carries the ORF label, with uncertain function. The CDR3 length is 15 residues. The CDR3 loop reads CASSQSGRVVGEQYF. The DNA of the CDR3 is TGTGCCAGCAGTCAATCCGGGAGGGTGGTAGGCGAGCAGTACTTC.

The DNA of the CDR3 is TGTGCCAGCAGTAGAGGACTAGCGCGAGATGAGCAGTTCTTC. Amino acids: CASSRGLARDEQFF. This chain connects TRBV3-1 (or the pseudogene TRBV3-2) to TRBJ2-1, with 9 positions matching TRBD2. V trimming: 6 bases; J trimming: 8 bases; junction bases outside the gene matches: 8. Germline V gene data show CDR1 as LGHDT and CDR2 as YNNKEL (reference sequence). The CDR3 covers 14 residues.

In this sample, this clone turned up once. The chain uses TRBV6-4 and TRBJ2-5; D ambiguous. The V gene lost 4 bases and the J gene lost 2 bases, with 8 bases spanning the gap. Germline CDR1 MRHNA, CDR2 SNTAGT. The CDR3 consists of 13 residues. CDR3 coding DNA: TGTGCCAGCAGTGTAGAGCGACAAGAGACCCAGTACTTC. Translation: CASSVERQETQYF.

This clone was counted once. This chain links TRBV19 with TRBJ1-1; the match to TRBD1 covers 9 bases. The CDR3 loop spans 13 amino acids. Germline V CDR1 and CDR2: LNHDA, SQIVND (reference sequence). The junction had 5 bases not matched to a gene; V was cut back by 8 bases and J by 4 bases. Here the CDR3 reads CASRTGAGTEAFF. CDR3 nucleotide sequence: TGTGCCAGTCGGACAGGGGCGGGCACTGAAGCTTTCTTT.

V usage is TRBV5-5 and J usage is TRBJ1-1; no definite D call. The V gene's germline CDR1 is SGHKS and CDR2 YYEKEE (reference sequence). V lost 0 bases, J lost 2 bases, and 14 bases lay in between. The CDR3 extends over 16 amino acids. The CDR3 region has the DNA TGTGCCAGCAGCTTGGTCTTCTCACATATTAACACTGAAGCTTTCTTT. It yields the protein CASSLVFSHINTEAFF.

The gene calls are TRBV5-6 and TRBJ1-1, with D maybe TRBD1 (6 bases). This CDR3 region has 14 residues. The V end was cut by 7 bases, the J end by 0 bases, with 13 bases between. Looked up from germline, CDR1 is SGHDT and CDR2 is YYEEEE. Here the CDR3 reads CASGTRRVNTEAFF. CDR3 bases: TGTGCCAGCGGGACACGTAGGGTGAACACTGAAGCTTTCTTT.

This clone was seen a handful of times. The chain uses TRBV27 and TRBJ1-5, with D unclear. Germline lookup yields CDR1 MNHEY and CDR2 SMNVEV (reference sequence). Trimming took 6 bases from V and 3 from J, leaving 12 bases between them. The CDR3 consists of 14 residues. The CDR3 sequence is CASSPRQVNQPQHF. In DNA, the CDR3 is TGTGCCAGCAGCCCCCGGCAGGTCAATCAGCCCCAGCATTTT.